Following are 26 T cell receptor beta chains from one sample sequenced in a study of shared clonotypes between healthy human individuals. TCRdb keeps only in-frame clones here, not all; method: immunoSEQ multiplex PCR. The sample consists of millions of clones, roughly nine tenths of them appearing once. The specimen was naive CD4+ T cells sorted from blood. As for subset: CD45RA+ positively selected. The receptors were sampled from a man younger than 35 in good health.

The chain uses TRBV2 and TRBJ2-2; 9 nucleotides line up with TRBD1. The CDR3 runs to 17 residues. CDR1 SNHLY and CDR2 FYNNEI come from the germline V gene. Trimming took 1 base from V and 8 from J; bases not matched to a gene: 11. In DNA form, the CDR3 reads TGTGCCAGCAGTGAAGACCGACAGGGGGTACTCAGTGGGGAGCTGTTTTTT. It specifies CASSEDRQGVLSGELFF.

For this clone: Other nucleotide sequences from this sample produce the same CDR3. The chain joins TRBV10-3 to TRBJ1-5, with a weak D call TRBD1 (5 bases). From germline, CDR1 is ENHRY and CDR2 SYGVKD. V dropped 6 bases and J dropped 3 bases, with 6 bases sitting between them. The CDR3 has 12 residues. Here the CDR3 reads CAISGTNQPQHF. The CDR3 nucleotides read TGTGCCATCAGCGGGACCAATCAGCCCCAGCATTTT.

This clone was observed a single time. The chain joins TRBV6-1 to TRBJ2-2, with D possibly TRBD2 on 6 matching bases. Germline V gives CDR1 MNHNS, CDR2 SASEGT. This CDR3 is 15 amino acids long. Trimming removed 1 base at V and 4 bases at J, with 10 bases between. In nucleotides, the CDR3 is TGTGCCAGCAGTGAAGTTCGGGGACTCACCGGGGAGCTGTTTTTT. As protein: CASSEVRGLTGELFF.

CDR3 DNA: TGTGCCAGCAGCGCCCGAGCTAAGACTAGCGCCTACGAGCAGTACTTC. This codes for CASSARAKTSAYEQYF. J is TRBJ2-7 and V is TRBV11-2; 8 bases agree with TRBD2. The length of the CDR3 is 16 residues. V was clipped by 5 bases and J by 2 bases; unmatched bases: 11. Germline V gene lookup returns CDR1 SGHAT and CDR2 FQNNGV.

This rearrangement joins TRBV14 to TRBJ1-2; the match to TRBD1 covers 7 bases. The trim removed 2 bases at V and 7 bases at J, leaving 7 bases unmatched. CDR3 length: 14 residues. Germline CDR1 is SGHDN and CDR2 is FVKESK. The CDR3 nucleotides read TGTGCCAGCAGCCAAACGAGACAGGGCTCTGGCTACACCTTC. It codes for CASSQTRQGSGYTF.

The J gene is TRBJ1-1, the V gene TRBV30; possibly TRBD1 for D (6 bases). Looked up from germline, CDR1 is GTSNPN and CDR2 is SVGIG (reference sequence). The germline V and J ends were trimmed by 5 bases and 2 bases, with 15 bases remaining between them. This CDR3 region has 14 residues. In DNA form, the CDR3 reads TGTGCCTGGGAGGACAGCAAATTAAACACTGAAGCTTTCTTT. Amino acids: CAWEDSKLNTEAFF.

This chain joins TRBV6-5 and TRBJ2-2; D is unresolved. Germline V gene lookup returns CDR1 MNHEY and CDR2 SVGAGI. V lost 6 bases and J lost 6, with 14 bases in between. The length of the CDR3 is 14 residues. This CDR3 reads CASSLGLPPGELFF. In nucleotides, the CDR3 is TGTGCCAGCAGCCTGGGTCTCCCACCCGGGGAGCTGTTTTTT.

About this clone: At the DNA level, this CDR3 is encoded by other sequences in the same sample as well. CDR3 coding DNA: TGTGCCAGCAGCCGGACTAGCGGGGATTACGAGCAGTACTTC. Protein: CASSRTSGDYEQYF. The J gene is TRBJ2-7, the V gene TRBV7-2, with 12 positions matching TRBD2. Germline trimming cut 5 bases from V and 4 bases from J; bases unmatched to any gene: 3. Germline lookup yields CDR1 SGHTA and CDR2 FQGNSA. The CDR3 spans 14 residues.

CDR3 sequence reads: CASSLLEWGNQPQHF. The CDR3 bases are TGTGCCAGCAGCTTACTTGAGTGGGGCAATCAGCCCCAGCATTTT. The rearrangement uses TRBV11-3 and TRBJ1-5; D not resolved. Germline V gives CDR1 SGHNT, CDR2 YENEEA. The ends were cut back, 2 bases at V and 2 bases at J, with 10 bases in the middle. This CDR3 region has 15 residues.

This chain connects TRBV28 to TRBJ2-7; D not certain. Germline CDR1 MDHEN, CDR2 SYDVKM. CDR3 length equals 16 residues. Deletions cut 4 bases from V and 0 bases from J, with 16 bases between. CDR3 amino acids: CASSSPSKKSSYEQYF. The CDR3 bases are TGTGCCAGCAGTTCCCCGTCAAAAAAAAGCTCCTACGAGCAGTACTTC.

The V and J genes are TRBV7-2 and TRBJ2-1; 14 bases align to TRBD2. This CDR3 is 15 amino acids long. Germline V lookup: CDR1 SGHTA, CDR2 FQGNSA. The trim removed 2 bases at V and 10 bases at J, leaving 4 bases unmatched. CDR3 residues: CASSLWGLAGVEQFF. The CDR3 DNA follows: TGTGCCAGCAGCTTATGGGGACTAGCGGGAGTGGAGCAGTTCTTC.

The CDR3 is CASSLDLGGSTDTQYF. In DNA, the CDR3 is TGTGCCAGCAGCTTGGATCTCGGGGGGTCCACAGATACGCAGTATTTT. The chain is built from TRBV5-6 and TRBJ2-3; TRBD2 aligns across 7 bases. This CDR3 is 16 amino acids long. Germline values: CDR1 SGHDT, CDR2 YYEEEE. J was trimmed by 2 bases and V by 0 bases; bases with no gene match: 6.

Notes on this clone: Distinct nucleotide sequences in the sample also encode this CDR3. The chain recombines TRBV28 with TRBJ1-5; possibly TRBD1 for D (5 bases). V was shortened by 3 bases and J by 7 bases, with 7 bases between the two germline ends. This CDR3 region has 12 residues. CDR1 is MDHEN, CDR2 SYDVKM, per germline. The CDR3 nucleotides are TGTGCCAGCAGTTTGGGGGGGCAGCCCCAGCATTTT. It codes for CASSLGGQPQHF.

The J gene is TRBJ2-7, the V gene TRBV6-1; D remains ambiguous. Germline V gives CDR1 MNHNS, CDR2 SASEGT. The CDR3 runs to 12 residues. V was shortened by 6 bases and J by 2 bases, with 8 bases between the two germline ends. CDR3 amino acids: CASRNKPYEQYF. As DNA, the CDR3 is TGTGCCAGCAGGAACAAGCCCTACGAGCAGTACTTC.

J is TRBJ2-5 and V is TRBV18, with D maybe TRBD2 (6 bases). The V and J ends lost 6 bases and 3 bases respectively, with 14 bases between them. Germline lookup yields CDR1 KGHSH and CDR2 LQKENI. The CDR3 is 14 amino acids. The chain's CDR3 is CASSAGGGEETQYF. In DNA form, the CDR3 reads TGTGCCAGCTCGGCGGGCGGCGGGGAAGAGACCCAGTACTTC.

This clone was found once. The chain has TRBV30 and TRBJ1-6; D perhaps matches TRBD1 (5 bases). Trimming left V 3 bases short and J 6 bases short, with 9 bases between. The CDR3 loop spans 13 amino acids. CDR1 is GTSNPN, CDR2 SVGIG, per germline (reference sequence). Here the CDR3 reads CAWRPGVNSPLHF. The CDR3 DNA follows: TGTGCCTGGAGGCCGGGGGTTAATTCACCCCTCCACTTT.

The chain employs TRBV18 and TRBJ1-6, with a tentative D call TRBD1 (5 bases). The V gene lost 0 bases and the J gene lost 7 bases, with 10 bases spanning the gap. Germline CDR1 and CDR2: KGHSH and LQKENI. The CDR3 runs 15 residues. CDR3 coding DNA: TGTGCCAGCTCACCACCGGCAGGGCGCAATTCACCCCTCCACTTT. Translating gives CASSPPAGRNSPLHF.

This clone was found a few times. J is TRBJ1-6 and V is TRBV6-5; no clear D. The CDR3 runs 12 residues. The germline V gene has CDR1 MNHEY and CDR2 SVGAGI. V was shortened by 7 bases and J by 6 bases, with 7 bases between the two germline ends. CDR3 loop: CASKGGNSPLHF. CDR3 bases: TGTGCCAGCAAGGGTGGTAATTCACCCCTCCACTTT.

The V call is TRBV5-6, the J call TRBJ1-4, with 8 bases that match TRBD1. Per the germline V gene, CDR1 is SGHDT and CDR2 is YYEEEE. The length of the CDR3 is 14 residues. The V gene end was trimmed by 3 bases and the J gene end by 8 bases; junction bases not matched to a gene: 6. The CDR3 reads CASSSQGAAEKLFF. The CDR3 DNA follows: TGTGCCAGCAGCTCCCAGGGGGCGGCGGAAAAACTGTTTTTT.

In its sample, this clone was seen a few times. Other DNA sequences in this specimen translate into the identical CDR3. The gene calls are TRBV6-5 and TRBJ1-2; perhaps TRBD1 as D (5 bases). V lost 2 bases and J lost 8, with 12 bases in between. Looked up from germline, CDR1 is MNHEY and CDR2 is SVGAGI. The CDR3 covers 13 residues. In nucleotides, the CDR3 is TGTGCCAGCAGTTACCCGCAGGGTGGGGGCTACACCTTC. This encodes CASSYPQGGGYTF.

This sequence joins TRBV7-6 and TRBJ2-2, with 10 positions matching TRBD2. Per the germline V gene, CDR1 is SGHVS and CDR2 is FNYEAQ. V dropped 3 bases and J dropped 7; count of bases not matched to a gene: 5. The CDR3 sequence is 15 residues long. For the CDR3, the DNA is TGTGCCAGCAGCTTTAAACTAGCGGGAATCGGGGAGCTGTTTTTT. Its protein is CASSFKLAGIGELFF. Using reference TRBV7-6 and TRBJ2-2 for the parts outside the CDR3, the full variable domain is GAGVSQSPRYKVTKRGQDVALRCDPISGHVSLYWYRQALGQGPEFLTYFNYEAQQDKSGLPNDRFSAERPEGSISTLTIQRTEQRDSAMYRCASSFKLAGIGELFFGEGSRLTVL.

This rearrangement joins TRBV6-1 to TRBJ1-6, with a tentative D call TRBD1 (5 bases). The CDR3 totals 15 residues. Looked up from germline, CDR1 is MNHNS and CDR2 is SASEGT. V was pared by 3 bases and J by 7 bases, with 13 bases between. In DNA form, the CDR3 reads TGTGCCAGCAGTGAGCGGGACGGAAGAAATTCACCCCTCCACTTT. It encodes CASSERDGRNSPLHF.

The chain couples TRBV7-3 to TRBJ2-3; D tentatively reads TRBD1 or TRBD2 (5 bases each). The V end was cut by 5 bases, the J end by 0 bases, with 15 bases between. Germline V gene data show CDR1 as SGHTA and CDR2 as FQGTGA. The CDR3 has 16 residues. CDR3 nucleotide sequence: TGTGCCAGCAGCCGGAACCCGGGACGGAGCACAGATACGCAGTATTTT. Translation: CASSRNPGRSTDTQYF.

V and J are TRBV7-2 and TRBJ2-7, with 7 positions matching TRBD2. The CDR3 length is 14 residues. CDR1 is SGHTA, CDR2 FQGNSA, per germline. The V and J ends lost 3 bases and 2 bases, in that order; junction bases with no gene match: 4. DNA for the CDR3: TGTGCCAGCAGCTTTGGGGGGGTCACCTACGAGCAGTACTTC. As protein: CASSFGGVTYEQYF.

The rearrangement joins TRBV6-5 to TRBJ1-2, with TRBD1 identical over 7 bases. Germline V gene data show CDR1 as MNHEY and CDR2 as SVGAGI. Losses at the gene ends were 5 bases for V and 13 bases for J; bases not matched to a gene: 10. The CDR3 spans 12 residues. In nucleotides, the CDR3 is TGTGCCAGCAGTGTACCGGGACAGAAATTCACCTTC. Translated: CASSVPGQKFTF.

The rearrangement links TRBV18 to TRBJ2-1; D call uncertain. Germline values: CDR1 KGHSH, CDR2 LQKENI. Trimming cost V 3 bases and J 12 bases, with 15 bases left between them. The CDR3 is 13 amino acids. The CDR3 DNA follows: TGTGCCAGCTCACCGTTGGACGGCCCCGGGCAGTTCTTC. This gives the protein CASSPLDGPGQFF.